Listed below are T cell receptor beta chains from one sample, sequenced in a study of CD8+ T cells in alopecia areata. Method: immunoSEQ multiplex PCR; TCRdb's copy keeps in-frame clones and lacks some. The profile covers 90,000 to 130,000 clones, with roughly 64% appearing a single time and more than 20% taken by the ten largest. The sequencing sample was made of CD8+ T cells sorted from blood. All receptors come from a human donor in good health. Both conserved end residues are part of each CDR3. Fields, in order: V gene, J gene, clone size, D gene, CDR3 DNA, CDR3 protein. The D gene is left open where the match is weak. A clone size is listed for some rows: how often the clone was seen (once, few, many), or a class if it is expanded.

TRBV11-2	TRBJ2-3	.	.	TGTGCCAGCAGCTTTACCGGGACTGACAACACAGATACGCAGTATTTT	CASSFTGTDNTDTQYF
TRBV7-9	TRBJ1-1	few	.	TGTGCCAGCAGCTTTGACACGGGGACTGAAGCTTTCTTT	CASSFDTGTEAFF
TRBV2	TRBJ1-4	.	.	TGTGCCAGCAGTGAAGCGCGGGAAAAACTGTTTTTT	CASSEAREKLFF
TRBV6-6	TRBJ1-2	few	TRBD1	TGTGCCAGCAGTTACTCGTTGGACAGGGTCACCTTC	CASSYSLDRVTF
TRBV15	TRBJ2-1	.	TRBD1	TGTGCCACCACCCCAGGGACAGGAGAATACAATGAGCAGTTCTTC	CATTPGTGEYNEQFF
TRBV5-6	TRBJ2-7	few	.	TGTGCCAGCAGCGGGGGAGTCCATCTTGGCGAGCAGTACTTC	CASSGGVHLGEQYF
TRBV19	TRBJ2-3	few	TRBD2	TGTGCCAGTAGTATTGGACTAGACACAGATACGCAGTATTTT	CASSIGLDTDTQYF
TRBV4-3	TRBJ2-7	.	TRBD2	TGCGCCAGCAGCCAAGTTGCTAGCGGGACCTACGAGCAGTACTTC	CASSQVASGTYEQYF
TRBV2	TRBJ2-2	.	.	TGTGCCAGCGCAGATCTACCAAACACCGGGGAGCTGTTTTTT	CASADLPNTGELFF
TRBV7-9	TRBJ2-2	.	.	TGTGCCAGCAGTCAATATCTCCGGGAGCTGTTTTTT	CASSQYLRELFF
TRBV28	TRBJ2-5	.	TRBD2	TGTGCCAGCAGTTTTCCGGGGGGGCTGCCAGAGACCCAGTACTTC	CASSFPGGLPETQYF